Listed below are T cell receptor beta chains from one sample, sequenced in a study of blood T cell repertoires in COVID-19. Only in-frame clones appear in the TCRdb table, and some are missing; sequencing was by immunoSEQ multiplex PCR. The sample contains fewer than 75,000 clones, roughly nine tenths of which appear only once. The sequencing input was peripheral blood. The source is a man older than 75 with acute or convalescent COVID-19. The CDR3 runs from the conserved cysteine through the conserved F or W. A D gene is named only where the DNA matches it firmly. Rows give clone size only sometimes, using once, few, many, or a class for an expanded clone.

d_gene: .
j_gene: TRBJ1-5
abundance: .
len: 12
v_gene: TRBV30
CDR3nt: TGTGCCTGGAGTACGGGGTATCAGCCCCAGCATTTT
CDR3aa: CAWSTGYQPQHF

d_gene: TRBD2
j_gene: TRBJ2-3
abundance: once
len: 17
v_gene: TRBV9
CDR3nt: TGTGCCAGCAGCGTAGGGGGACTAGCGGGAGACCGCGGTACGCAGTATTTT
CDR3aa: CASSVGGLAGDRGTQYF

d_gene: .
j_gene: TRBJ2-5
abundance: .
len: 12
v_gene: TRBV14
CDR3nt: TGTGCCAGCAGCCAATGGAGTGAGACCCAGTACTTC
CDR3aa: CASSQWSETQYF

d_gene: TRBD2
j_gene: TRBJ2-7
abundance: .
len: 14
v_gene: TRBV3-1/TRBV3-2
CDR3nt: TGTGCCAGCAGCCAAAAGCGGGGGGGCTACGAGCAGTACTTC
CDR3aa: CASSQKRGGYEQYF

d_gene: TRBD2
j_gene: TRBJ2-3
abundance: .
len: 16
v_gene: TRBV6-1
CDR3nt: TGTGCCAGCAGTGAAAGGGGCGGGAGGGCCGCAGATACGCAGTATTTT
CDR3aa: CASSERGGRAADTQYF

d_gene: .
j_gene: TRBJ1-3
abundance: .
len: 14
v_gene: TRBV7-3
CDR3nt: TGTGCCAGCAGTTTCCTGGGCCTTGGAAACACCATATATTTT
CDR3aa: CASSFLGLGNTIYF

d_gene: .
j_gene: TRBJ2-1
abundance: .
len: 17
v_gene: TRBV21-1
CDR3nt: TGTGCCAGCAGCAAAGGAAGGGGACTAGGGCGCTCAAGTGAGCAGTTCTTC
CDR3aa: CASSKGRGLGRSSEQFF

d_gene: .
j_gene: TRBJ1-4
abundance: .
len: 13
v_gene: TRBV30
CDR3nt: TGTACCTCCGGGGAGGGGCTTAATGAAAAACTGTTTTTT
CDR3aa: CTSGEGLNEKLFF

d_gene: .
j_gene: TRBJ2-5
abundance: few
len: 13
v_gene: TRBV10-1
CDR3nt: TGCGCCAGCAGTCCGAACATCCAAGAGACCCAGTACTTC
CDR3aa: CASSPNIQETQYF

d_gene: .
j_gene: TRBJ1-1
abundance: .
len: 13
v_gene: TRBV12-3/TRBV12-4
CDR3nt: TGTGCCAGCACCCAAGCTCGGTTCACTGAAGCTTTCTTT
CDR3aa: CASTQARFTEAFF

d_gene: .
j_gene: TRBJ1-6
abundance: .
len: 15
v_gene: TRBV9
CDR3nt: TGTGCCAGCAGCGTAGCGGGGGTAAGCGGTTCACCCCTCCACTTT
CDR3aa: CASSVAGVSGSPLHF

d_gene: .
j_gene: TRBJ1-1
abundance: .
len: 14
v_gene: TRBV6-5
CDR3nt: TGTGCCAGCACGACACAGGGTATGGGCACTGAAGCTTTCTTT
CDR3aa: CASTTQGMGTEAFF

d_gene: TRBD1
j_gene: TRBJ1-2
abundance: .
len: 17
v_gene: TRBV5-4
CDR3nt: TGTGCCAGCAGCCACCATTCGACAGGGGGCGGGCGTTATGGCTACACCTTC
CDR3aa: CASSHHSTGGGRYGYTF

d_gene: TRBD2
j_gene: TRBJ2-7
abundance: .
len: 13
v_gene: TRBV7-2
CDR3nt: TGTGCCAGCAGCTCCACTAGCGGTTACGAGCAGTACTTC
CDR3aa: CASSSTSGYEQYF

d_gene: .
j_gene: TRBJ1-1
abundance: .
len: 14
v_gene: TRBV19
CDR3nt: TGTGCCAGTAGTCCCCGGACAGAGCGCCATGAAGCTTTCTTT
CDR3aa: CASSPRTERHEAFF

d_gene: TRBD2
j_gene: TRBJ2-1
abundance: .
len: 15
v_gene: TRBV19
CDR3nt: TGTGCCAGTAGTTGGTCGGGAGGAGTTTACAATGAGCAGTTCTTC
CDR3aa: CASSWSGGVYNEQFF

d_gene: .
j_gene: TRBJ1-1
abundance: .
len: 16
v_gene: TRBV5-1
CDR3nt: TGCGCCAGCAGCACCGTACCGCAGACAGGGAACACTGAAGCTTTCTTT
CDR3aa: CASSTVPQTGNTEAFF

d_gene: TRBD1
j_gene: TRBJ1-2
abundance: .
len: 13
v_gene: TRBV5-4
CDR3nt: TGTGCCAGCAGCTCGGGACAGAGTACGAGCTACACCTTC
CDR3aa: CASSSGQSTSYTF

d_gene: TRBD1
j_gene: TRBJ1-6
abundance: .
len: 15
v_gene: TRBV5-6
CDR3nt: TGTGCCAGCAGCTTGGGGGACAGGGTAAATTCACCCCTCCACTTT
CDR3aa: CASSLGDRVNSPLHF